These 30 T cell receptor beta chains originate from one sample sequenced in a study of CD8+CD57+ T cells in acquired aplastic anemia. Genomic DNA constituted the template upon which TCR beta VDJ and CDR3 profiling was performed. TCRdb re-called the reads with MiXCR, one entry per CDR3 protein. The sample records over 150,000 distinct CDR3 sequences, about 53% being singletons. The sequenced material came from sorted CD4+, CD8+, or CD8+CD57+ T cells (not recorded which) from PBMCs. Receptor source: a human donor in good health, serving as a control.

This clonotype occurred many times. The V call is TRBV6-1, the J call TRBJ2-7, with TRBD1 identical over 8 bases. V lost 2 bases and J lost 3; bases outside the gene matches: 3. This CDR3 spans 14 amino acids. Germline V gene lookup returns CDR1 MNHNS and CDR2 SASEGT. CDR3 coding DNA: TGTGCCAGCAGTGAAAGGACAGGGAGCTACGAGCAGTACTTC. Its protein is CASSERTGSYEQYF.

This clonotype was found a few times. The chain has TRBV9 and TRBJ2-2, with D uncertain. Germline V gene sequence: CDR1 SGDLS, CDR2 YYNGEE. The CDR3 runs 15 residues. The V and J ends lost 0 bases and 4 bases respectively, with 10 bases between them. The CDR3 loop reads CASSVGPRPTGELFF. CDR3 nucleotide sequence: TGTGCCAGCAGCGTAGGACCTAGACCCACCGGGGAGCTGTTTTTT.

The rearrangement joins TRBV4-2 to TRBJ2-3, with TRBD1 matching over 11 bases. The CDR3 sequence is 15 residues long. Germline V gene data show CDR1 as LGHNA and CDR2 as YNFKEQ. The V and J ends lost 3 bases and 4 bases, in that order; junction bases with no gene match: 3. Here the CDR3 DNA reads TGTGCCAGCAGCCAGCCGGGACAGGGGGCAGATACGCAGTATTTT. It codes for CASSQPGQGADTQYF.

The chain couples TRBV19 to TRBJ1-6; no clear D. CDR1 is LNHDA, CDR2 SQIVND, per germline (reference sequence). The CDR3 is made up of 14 amino acids. Trimming took off 0 bases at V and 6 bases at J, with 6 bases between the two ends. The DNA of the CDR3 is TGTGCCAGTAGTATAGATAGAGTTAATTCACCCCTCCACTTT. Protein product: CASSIDRVNSPLHF.

This clonotype is a singleton in its sample. The chain carries TRBV15 and TRBJ1-1; maybe TRBD1 (5 bases). Trimming cost V 8 bases and J 4 bases, with 20 bases left between them. The CDR3 is 15 residues long. Germline loops: CDR1 LNHNV, CDR2 YYDKDF (reference sequence). CDR3: CATGVGGVGGTEAFF. DNA for the CDR3: TGTGCCACCGGGGTTGGAGGGGTCGGGGGCACTGAAGCTTTCTTT.

At least ten counts were recorded for this clonotype. The gene calls are TRBV5-1 and TRBJ2-7, with D possibly matching TRBD1 (6 bases). Trimming stripped 5 bases from V and 7 bases from J, with 10 bases between. Germline lookup yields CDR1 SGHRS and CDR2 YFSETQ. CDR3 length: 11 amino acids. CDR3 loop: CASRGDREQYF. The CDR3 nucleotides are TGCGCCAGCAGGGGAGACAGGGAGCAGTACTTC.

A remark on this clonotype: The final CDR3 position lacks the conserved phenylalanine or tryptophan, pointing to a likely read error. Because the CDR3's place on the DNA is in doubt, the DNA is left out and the CDR3 is given as listed by TCRdb. The V and J genes are TRBV11-2 and TRBJ1-2; the table's D call of TRBD1 was not tested on the DNA. Germline CDR1 and CDR2: SGHAT and FQNNGV. The CDR3 is 8 amino acids long, termini counted. The CDR3 loop is CASSYPPG.

About this clonotype: A read error may account for a junction end that differs from germline. The chain is built from TRBV29-1 and TRBJ1-1; D unresolved. Germline assignment: CDR1 SQVTM and CDR2 ANQGSEA. This CDR3 contains 11 residues. For the CDR3, the DNA is TGCAGCGTGGAAGTGAACACTGAAGCTTTCTTT. It codes for CSVEVNTEAFF.

This clonotype was detected ten times or more. The chain links TRBV27 to TRBJ1-1, with TRBD1 matching 7 bases. Germline values: CDR1 MNHEY, CDR2 SMNVEV (reference sequence). Trimming took 6 bases from V and 5 from J; bases not matched to a gene: 9. The CDR3 covers 14 residues. The CDR3 region is CASRPRTGWTEAFF. DNA for the CDR3: TGTGCCAGCAGACCACGGACAGGATGGACTGAAGCTTTCTTT.

This chain connects TRBV14 to TRBJ2-1; D is unresolved. Trimming cost V 0 bases and J 10 bases, with 10 bases left between them. The CDR3 covers 13 residues. Germline lookup yields CDR1 SGHDN and CDR2 FVKESK. CDR3 nucleotides: TGTGCCAGCAGCCAAGATGAAGGACGGGAGCAGTTCTTC. Translation: CASSQDEGREQFF.

The chain uses TRBV20-1 and TRBJ1-1; no clear D. This CDR3 is built from 13 residues. The germline V and J ends were trimmed by 5 bases and 1 base, with 11 bases remaining between them. Germline V gene data show CDR1 as DFQATT and CDR2 as SNEGSKA (reference sequence). CDR3 coding DNA: TGCAGTGCTGTCCCATGGGGGAACACTGAAGCTTTCTTT. As protein: CSAVPWGNTEAFF.

For this clonotype: One junction end does not reproduce the germline sequence, and a read error may be involved. This sequence joins TRBV5-6 and TRBJ2-5; unclear D gene. The CDR3 has 13 amino acids. CDR1 is SGHDT, CDR2 YYEEEE, per germline. The CDR3 loop reads CASSLAAKETQYF. CDR3 DNA: TGCGCCAGCAGCTTGGCAGCAAAAGAGACCCAGTACTTC.

This clonotype was seen once. This chain's CDR3 is CATSRVNNEQFF. CDR3 sequence (DNA): TGTGCCACCAGCAGAGTGAACAATGAGCAGTTCTTC. The V and J genes are TRBV15 and TRBJ2-1; D not certain. CDR3 length: 12 residues. Germline CDR1 is LNHNV and CDR2 is YYDKDF (reference sequence). The V end was cut by 1 base, the J end by 5 bases, with 3 bases between.

The chain's CDR3 is CSLSFQETQYF. DNA of the CDR3: TGCAGCCTTTCATTCCAAGAGACCCAGTACTTC. This rearrangement joins TRBV29-1 to TRBJ2-5; unclear D gene. CDR3 size: 11 residues. CDR1 SQVTM and CDR2 ANQGSEA come from the germline V gene. V shed 8 bases and J shed 1 base, with 8 bases lying between them.

The genes are TRBV19 and TRBJ1-4, with 8 bases identical to TRBD1. J was trimmed by 3 bases and V by 11 bases; bases with no gene match: 11. This CDR3 is built from 15 residues. Germline loops: CDR1 LNHDA, CDR2 SQIVND (reference sequence). This chain's CDR3 is CAAGTGVMANEKLFF. The CDR3 DNA sequence: TGTGCCGCAGGGACAGGTGTTATGGCTAATGAAAAACTGTTTTTT. Full variable domain (remainder filled in from reference TRBV19 and TRBJ1-4): DGGITQSPKYLFRKEGQNVTLSCEQNLNHDAMYWYRQDPGQGLRLIYYSQIVNDFQKGDIAEGYSVSREKKESFPLTVTSAQKNPTAFYLCAAGTGVMANEKLFFGSGTQLSVL.

The V gene is TRBV19, the J gene TRBJ2-7; 9 bases fit TRBD1. The germline V gene encodes CDR1 LNHDA and CDR2 SQIVND (reference sequence). The CDR3 length is 16 residues. Trimming cost V 5 bases and J 0 bases; bases outside gene matches: 8. The CDR3 spells CASSRKGQGSSYEQYF. The CDR3 DNA reads as TGTGCCAGTAGTCGAAAGGGACAGGGTTCCTCCTACGAGCAGTACTTC.

This clonotype has a count of ten or more. The chain carries TRBV4-3 and TRBJ2-3, with a tentative D call TRBD1 (5 bases). Germline V gene data show CDR1 as LGHNA and CDR2 as YSLEER. The CDR3 is made up of 13 amino acids. V was pared by 4 bases and J by 2 bases, with 7 bases between. The CDR3 DNA follows: TGCGCCAGCAGCCTGACAGCCACAGATACGCAGTATTTT. It translates to CASSLTATDTQYF.

This clonotype has just one count. The chain has TRBV10-3 and TRBJ2-7; 8 bases are shared with TRBD1. In germline, CDR1 is ENHRY, CDR2 SYGVKD. V dropped 6 bases and J dropped 3; count of bases not matched to a gene: 10. There are 15 residues in the CDR3. CDR3 loop: CAIRGSQGANYEQYF. CDR3 sequence (DNA): TGTGCCATCAGGGGGAGTCAGGGGGCGAACTACGAGCAGTACTTC.

This clonotype was counted many times. J is TRBJ2-3 and V is TRBV5-1; the match to TRBD2 covers 8 bases. V dropped 2 bases and J dropped 4; count of bases not matched to a gene: 6. The CDR3 consists of 15 residues. The germline V gene has CDR1 SGHRS and CDR2 YFSETQ. This CDR3 reads CASSFFGGASDTQYF. CDR3 DNA: TGCGCCAGCAGCTTCTTCGGGGGGGCCTCAGATACGCAGTATTTT.

The table lists this clonotype with many counts. The chain combines TRBV12-3 or TRBV12-4 with TRBJ1-6; D unclear. The CDR3 length is 14 residues. V dropped 3 bases and J dropped 9 bases, with 12 bases sitting between them. The CDR3 DNA reads as TGTGCCAGCAGTTTCGTGGTCATGGGTTCACCCCTCCACTTT. Translated, it gives CASSFVVMGSPLHF.

This clonotype was seen repeatedly, ten times or more. This rearrangement joins TRBV12-3 or TRBV12-4 to TRBJ1-5, with D perhaps matching TRBD1 (5 bases). The V end was cut by 5 bases, the J end by 5 bases, with 13 bases between. The CDR3 has 14 amino acids. CDR3: CASSQGAFDQPQHF. The CDR3, as DNA: TGTGCCAGCAGTCAGGGTGCCTTCGATCAGCCCCAGCATTTT.

The rearrangement joins TRBV20-1 to TRBJ1-6; no clear D. The CDR3 sequence is 15 residues long. Trimming pared 6 bases from V and 6 bases from J, leaving 18 bases between. Germline assignment: CDR1 DFQATT and CDR2 SNEGSKA (reference sequence). CDR3 nucleotide sequence: TGCAGTGCCAGGAAGGAGAAAGATTTTAATTCACCCCTCCACTTT. Translation: CSARKEKDFNSPLHF.

V and J are TRBV15 and TRBJ1-4; D unclear. Between the trimmed V and J ends, which lost 1 base and 8 bases, there was a span of 8 bases. The CDR3 extends over 13 amino acids. Germline V gene lookup returns CDR1 LNHNV and CDR2 YYDKDF (reference sequence). CDR3 sequence (DNA): TGTGCCACCAGCAGAGGGGCGGGGGAAAAACTGTTTTTT. Its translation: CATSRGAGEKLFF.

Turning to this clonotype: At one of its ends the junction is not consistent with the germline gene, which may arise from a read error. V is TRBV18 and J is TRBJ1-4, with TRBD1 as a possible D gene (5 bases). Germline lookup yields CDR1 KGHSH and CDR2 LQKENI. This CDR3 has 15 amino acids. The CDR3 bases are TGTGCCAGCTCACCAGGGGGGATAACTAATGAAGAACTGTTTTTT. It codes for CASSPGGITNEELFF. Drawing the rest from reference TRBV18 and TRBJ1-4, the complete variable domain is NAGVMQNPRHLVRRRGQEARLRCSPMKGHSHVYWYRQLPEEGLKFMVYLQKENIIDESGMPKERFSAEFPKEGPSILRIQQVVRGDSAAYFCASSPGGITNEELFFGSGTQLSVL.

V usage is TRBV6-2 or TRBV6-3 and J usage is TRBJ2-2, with 10 bases fitting TRBD2. CDR1 is MNHEY and CDR2 is SVGEGT in the germline V gene. The CDR3 length is 15 residues. Trimming at V came to 5 bases and at J to 4 bases, leaving 4 bases not matched to a gene. The CDR3 nucleotides read TGTGCCAGCAGTCTAGCGGGAGAGCGCACCGGGGAGCTGTTTTTT. Encoded protein: CASSLAGERTGELFF.

This chain connects TRBV6-5 to TRBJ2-7; TRBD1 agrees at 9 bases. This CDR3 contains 15 residues. Germline loops: CDR1 MNHEY, CDR2 SVGAGI. The V gene end was trimmed by 6 bases and the J gene end by 6 bases; junction bases not matched to a gene: 12. For the CDR3, the DNA is TGTGCCAGCAGAGCGACCGGGACAGGGATGGGCGAGCAGTACTTC. It specifies CASRATGTGMGEQYF.

The chain joins TRBV6-5 to TRBJ2-1; possible D gene TRBD1, 5 bases. Trimming pared 10 bases from V and 0 bases from J, leaving 16 bases between. The V gene's germline CDR1 is MNHEY and CDR2 SVGAGI. The CDR3 is made up of 15 amino acids. CDR3 nucleotide sequence: TGTGCCACCCCAAAAGGGGATAACTCCTACAATGAGCAGTTCTTC. This translates into CATPKGDNSYNEQFF.

This clonotype appeared many times. This chain links TRBV6-6 with TRBJ1-1; no clear D gene. Germline V gives CDR1 MNHNY, CDR2 SVGAGI (reference sequence). The V and J ends lost 2 bases and 0 bases respectively, with 10 bases between them. The CDR3 totals 15 residues. The CDR3 nucleotides are TGTGCCAGCAGTTACGATCGGGGAATGAACACTGAAGCTTTCTTT. Its protein is CASSYDRGMNTEAFF.

This sequence joins TRBV2 and TRBJ2-5, with 15 bases lining up with TRBD2. After removal of 6 bases from V and 4 bases from J, the junction contained 9 bases not matched to a gene. The CDR3 loop spans 17 amino acids. Germline V gene data show CDR1 as SNHLY and CDR2 as FYNNEI. The CDR3 loop reads CASSLAGTSGGLETQYF. The CDR3, as DNA: TGTGCCAGCAGCTTGGCCGGGACTAGCGGGGGGTTAGAGACCCAGTACTTC.

This clonotype was counted at least ten times. The chain joins TRBV6-2 or TRBV6-3 to TRBJ2-3; 9 positions match TRBD1. The germline V gene encodes CDR1 MNHEY and CDR2 SVGEGT. The CDR3 runs 15 residues. V lost 4 bases to trimming and J lost 0 bases; unmatched junction nucleotides: 2. This chain's CDR3 is CASSWTGVSTDTQYF. CDR3 DNA: TGTGCCAGCAGTTGGACAGGGGTGAGCACAGATACGCAGTATTTT.